This is a list of T cell receptor beta chains from one sample in a study of blood T cell repertoires in COVID-19. TCRdb's copy holds only in-frame clones and misses some; the assay was immunoSEQ multiplex PCR. The sample has fewer than 350,000 clones, 87% seen once. Material: peripheral blood. These TCRs come from a man aged 30 to 45 with COVID-19, enrolled during active disease. Each CDR3 is given with its conserved first and last residue. The D gene is left open where the match is weak. Not every row has a clone size; where given, it reads once, few, many or a size class.

CDR3 protein: CASSSQGFGNQPQHF
CDR3 DNA: TGTGCCAGTAGTTCGCAGGGCTTTGGCAATCAGCCCCAGCATTTT
D gene: .
V gene: TRBV19
clone size: .
J gene: TRBJ1-5

CDR3 protein: CASRQPGTGFTEQFF
CDR3 DNA: TGTGCCAGCAGACAACCCGGGACAGGGTTCACTGAGCAGTTCTTC
D gene: TRBD1
V gene: TRBV6-5
clone size: once
J gene: TRBJ2-1

CDR3 protein: CAWSSGGGELFF
CDR3 DNA: TGTGCCTGGAGTTCCGGCGGGGGGGAGCTGTTTTTT
D gene: .
V gene: TRBV30
clone size: .
J gene: TRBJ2-2

CDR3 protein: CASSVGGLAGDEQYF
CDR3 DNA: TGTGCCAGCAGCGTAGGGGGACTAGCGGGAGACGAGCAGTACTTC
D gene: TRBD2
V gene: TRBV9
clone size: .
J gene: TRBJ2-7

CDR3 protein: CAIPTGFNEQFF
CDR3 DNA: TGTGCCATCCCGACTGGATTCAATGAGCAGTTCTTC
D gene: .
V gene: TRBV11-1
clone size: .
J gene: TRBJ2-1

CDR3 protein: CASSLRDRDSPLHF
CDR3 DNA: TGTGCCAGCAGCTTGAGGGACAGGGATTCACCCCTCCACTTT
D gene: TRBD1
V gene: TRBV5-6
clone size: .
J gene: TRBJ1-6

CDR3 protein: CASRTAGRPLTDTQYF
CDR3 DNA: TGTGCCTCTAGAACTGCGGGCCGACCCCTCACAGATACGCAGTATTTT
D gene: .
V gene: TRBV7-2
clone size: .
J gene: TRBJ2-3

CDR3 protein: CASSHTGGYSNEQFF
CDR3 DNA: TGTGCCAGCAGCCATACCGGGGGGTACAGCAATGAGCAGTTCTTC
D gene: TRBD2
V gene: TRBV4-2
clone size: .
J gene: TRBJ2-1

CDR3 protein: CASSDSGGWEQFF
CDR3 DNA: TGTGCCAGCAGTGACTCCGGTGGTTGGGAGCAGTTCTTC
D gene: .
V gene: TRBV6-5
clone size: .
J gene: TRBJ2-1

CDR3 protein: CASSLEGLAADTQYF
CDR3 DNA: TGTGCCAGCAGCTTAGAGGGACTAGCGGCAGATACGCAGTATTTT
D gene: TRBD2
V gene: TRBV7-2
clone size: .
J gene: TRBJ2-3

CDR3 protein: CASSAAGPSGYGYTF
CDR3 DNA: TGTGCCAGTAGTGCTGCGGGGCCCTCGGGCTATGGCTACACCTTC
D gene: .
V gene: TRBV19
clone size: .
J gene: TRBJ1-2

CDR3 protein: CASSGEEDTQYF
CDR3 DNA: TGTGCCAGCAGCGGGGAGGAAGATACGCAGTATTTT
D gene: .
V gene: TRBV9
clone size: .
J gene: TRBJ2-3

CDR3 protein: CASSQHGQGVSGNTIYF
CDR3 DNA: TGCGCCAGCAGCCAACATGGACAGGGGGTATCTGGAAACACCATATATTTT
D gene: TRBD1
V gene: TRBV4-3
clone size: .
J gene: TRBJ1-3

CDR3 protein: CASSMKRLDTEAFF
CDR3 DNA: TGTGCCAGCAGCATGAAGCGATTGGACACTGAAGCTTTCTTT
D gene: .
V gene: TRBV5-6
clone size: once
J gene: TRBJ1-1

CDR3 protein: CSVVSGGGYNEQFF
CDR3 DNA: TGCAGCGTTGTTTCGGGAGGAGGTTACAATGAGCAGTTCTTC
D gene: TRBD2
V gene: TRBV29-1
clone size: .
J gene: TRBJ2-1

CDR3 protein: CASSLASQWPSYEQYF
CDR3 DNA: TGTGCCAGCAGCTTAGCTTCGCAGTGGCCTTCCTACGAGCAGTACTTC
D gene: .
V gene: TRBV7-2
clone size: .
J gene: TRBJ2-7

CDR3 protein: CSVRRLAGAGETQYF
CDR3 DNA: TGCAGCGTTCGACGACTAGCGGGGGCGGGAGAGACCCAGTACTTC
D gene: TRBD2
V gene: TRBV29-1
clone size: .
J gene: TRBJ2-5

CDR3 protein: CASSLDRGAYNEQFF
CDR3 DNA: TGTGCCAGCAGCCTAGACAGGGGAGCCTACAATGAGCAGTTCTTC
D gene: TRBD1
V gene: TRBV9
clone size: .
J gene: TRBJ2-1

CDR3 protein: CASSLGGLAGASYNEQFF
CDR3 DNA: TGTGCCAGCAGCTTGGGCGGACTAGCGGGGGCCTCCTACAATGAGCAGTTCTTC
D gene: TRBD2
V gene: TRBV5-4
clone size: .
J gene: TRBJ2-1

CDR3 protein: CASSLGQAGWSDTQYF
CDR3 DNA: TGTGCCAGCAGCTTGGGGCAGGCTGGGTGGTCAGATACGCAGTATTTT
D gene: .
V gene: TRBV5-4
clone size: .
J gene: TRBJ2-3

CDR3 protein: CASSPQGVMNTEAFF
CDR3 DNA: TGTGCCAGCAGCCCGCAGGGGGTGATGAACACTGAAGCTTTCTTT
D gene: TRBD1
V gene: TRBV7-9
clone size: .
J gene: TRBJ1-1

CDR3 protein: CASSYNGPGQPQHF
CDR3 DNA: TGTGCCAGCAGTTACAATGGGCCTGGGCAGCCCCAGCATTTT
D gene: .
V gene: TRBV6-5
clone size: .
J gene: TRBJ1-5

CDR3 protein: CASSESPGIGGETQYF
CDR3 DNA: TGTGCCAGCAGTGAATCCCCGGGGATAGGGGGAGAGACCCAGTACTTC
D gene: .
V gene: TRBV25-1
clone size: .
J gene: TRBJ2-5

CDR3 protein: CSVTRDRVQETQYF
CDR3 DNA: TGCAGCGTTACCCGGGACAGGGTCCAAGAGACCCAGTACTTC
D gene: TRBD1
V gene: TRBV29-1
clone size: .
J gene: TRBJ2-5

CDR3 protein: CASSFAAPYEQYF
CDR3 DNA: TGTGCCAGCAGCTTCGCGGCACCCTACGAGCAGTACTTC
D gene: .
V gene: TRBV11-2
clone size: once
J gene: TRBJ2-7

CDR3 protein: CASSHSPKQGAQSNQPQHF
CDR3 DNA: TGTGCCAGCAGCCATTCTCCAAAACAGGGGGCGCAGAGCAATCAGCCCCAGCATTTT
D gene: TRBD1
V gene: TRBV7-3
clone size: .
J gene: TRBJ1-5

CDR3 protein: CASSAGKALNYGYTF
CDR3 DNA: TGTGCCAGCAGCGCCGGGAAGGCCCTCAACTATGGCTACACCTTC
D gene: .
V gene: TRBV5-4
clone size: .
J gene: TRBJ1-2

CDR3 protein: CASSLTSGGAPDTQYF
CDR3 DNA: TGTGCCAGCAGCCTGACTAGCGGGGGGGCCCCAGATACGCAGTATTTT
D gene: TRBD2
V gene: TRBV13
clone size: .
J gene: TRBJ2-3

CDR3 protein: CASRIRGGNTGELFF
CDR3 DNA: TGTGCCAGCCGGATACGCGGGGGGAACACCGGGGAGCTGTTTTTT
D gene: TRBD2
V gene: TRBV5-4
clone size: .
J gene: TRBJ2-2

CDR3 protein: CASSEDRGVSYEQYF
CDR3 DNA: TGTGCCAGCAGTGAAGATCGGGGGGTATCCTACGAGCAGTACTTC
D gene: TRBD2
V gene: TRBV6-1
clone size: .
J gene: TRBJ2-7

CDR3 protein: CAGSSGYGYTF
CDR3 DNA: TGTGCCGGTTCATCAGGGTATGGCTACACCTTC
D gene: .
V gene: TRBV28
clone size: .
J gene: TRBJ1-2

CDR3 protein: CASSKEARPGTKNIQYF
CDR3 DNA: TGTGCCAGCAGCAAAGAGGCTAGGCCTGGTACCAAAAACATTCAGTACTTC
D gene: .
V gene: TRBV21-1
clone size: once
J gene: TRBJ2-4

CDR3 protein: CATLPAGGSYEQYF
CDR3 DNA: TGTGCCACCCTCCCAGCGGGAGGCTCCTACGAGCAGTACTTC
D gene: TRBD2
V gene: TRBV2
clone size: .
J gene: TRBJ2-7

CDR3 protein: CAAGHQTGQTEAFF
CDR3 DNA: TGTGCCGCTGGGCACCAGACGGGACAAACTGAAGCTTTCTTT
D gene: .
V gene: TRBV6-5
clone size: .
J gene: TRBJ1-1

CDR3 protein: CASRSGQGYEKLFF
CDR3 DNA: TGTGCCAGTAGATCGGGACAGGGTTATGAAAAACTGTTTTTT
D gene: TRBD1
V gene: TRBV19
clone size: .
J gene: TRBJ1-4

CDR3 protein: CSVDDSENTEAFF
CDR3 DNA: TGCAGCGTTGACGACAGCGAAAACACTGAAGCTTTCTTT
D gene: .
V gene: TRBV29-1
clone size: .
J gene: TRBJ1-1

CDR3 protein: CASSPGTVSTDTQYF
CDR3 DNA: TGTGCCAGCTCACCAGGGACAGTCAGCACAGATACGCAGTATTTT
D gene: TRBD1
V gene: TRBV18
clone size: few
J gene: TRBJ2-3

CDR3 protein: CASSLAPSSYNEQFF
CDR3 DNA: TGTGCCAGCAGTCTAGCGCCCAGCTCCTACAATGAGCAGTTCTTC
D gene: .
V gene: TRBV6-5
clone size: .
J gene: TRBJ2-1

CDR3 protein: CSGSNRGSPYEQYF
CDR3 DNA: TGCAGCGGGAGCAACAGGGGGAGTCCCTACGAGCAGTACTTC
D gene: TRBD1
V gene: TRBV29-1
clone size: .
J gene: TRBJ2-7

CDR3 protein: CASSVTGPEQYF
CDR3 DNA: TGTGCCAGCAGCGTAACAGGTCCTGAGCAGTACTTC
D gene: .
V gene: TRBV7-8
clone size: once
J gene: TRBJ2-7

CDR3 protein: CASRPGQVPYGYTF
CDR3 DNA: TGTGCCAGCAGACCCGGACAAGTCCCCTATGGCTACACCTTC
D gene: .
V gene: TRBV14
clone size: .
J gene: TRBJ1-2

CDR3 protein: CASSHSTDTQYF
CDR3 DNA: TGCGCCAGCAGCCATTCCACAGATACGCAGTATTTT
D gene: .
V gene: TRBV5-1
clone size: once
J gene: TRBJ2-3

CDR3 protein: CASRGGMAQETQYF
CDR3 DNA: TGTGCCAGCAGGGGAGGTATGGCACAAGAGACCCAGTACTTC
D gene: .
V gene: TRBV6-5
clone size: .
J gene: TRBJ2-5

CDR3 protein: CASRGSGLLYQETQYF
CDR3 DNA: TGCGCCAGCAGGGGGTCAGGGTTACTGTACCAAGAGACCCAGTACTTC
D gene: .
V gene: TRBV5-1
clone size: .
J gene: TRBJ2-5

CDR3 protein: CASSLAPGGTDTQYF
CDR3 DNA: TGTGCCAGCAGCTTAGCCCCAGGGGGCACAGATACGCAGTATTTT
D gene: .
V gene: TRBV7-3
clone size: .
J gene: TRBJ2-3

CDR3 protein: CASSVAGREVDSAFF
CDR3 DNA: TGTGCCAGCAGCGTAGCCGGCAGGGAGGTTGATTCAGCTTTCTTT
D gene: .
V gene: TRBV9
clone size: .
J gene: TRBJ1-1

CDR3 protein: CASSPPATRGAGNEQYF
CDR3 DNA: TGTGCCAGCTCACCACCCGCCACCCGCGGAGCGGGGAACGAGCAGTACTTC
D gene: TRBD2
V gene: TRBV18
clone size: .
J gene: TRBJ2-7

CDR3 protein: CSVEEARADEQYF
CDR3 DNA: TGCAGCGTTGAAGAGGCCAGGGCGGACGAGCAGTACTTC
D gene: .
V gene: TRBV29-1
clone size: .
J gene: TRBJ2-7

CDR3 protein: CASIPGQGASYEQYF
CDR3 DNA: TGTGCCAGCATTCCCGGACAGGGGGCGTCATACGAGCAGTACTTC
D gene: TRBD1
V gene: TRBV6-5
clone size: .
J gene: TRBJ2-7

CDR3 protein: CASRQGLAGYNEQFF
CDR3 DNA: TGCGCCAGCAGACAGGGACTAGCGGGGTACAATGAGCAGTTCTTC
D gene: TRBD2
V gene: TRBV5-1
clone size: .
J gene: TRBJ2-1